This TCR beta chain was captured by sequencing in a study of blood T cell repertoires in COVID-19. Study-level background: Acute-phase and convalescent COVID-19 samples originated in the United States, Italy and Spain. T cells, B-cell-depleted T cells, or PBMCs provided the cDNA or gDNA that served as material.

Assignments of participants to cohorts depended upon their own reported clinical history. Donors in Cohort 3 counted as recovered after two negative PCRs, clearance, or symptom resolution. Sequencing was performed with immunoSEQ multiplex PCR; in TCRdb, only in-frame clones are kept and a portion is missing. The sample has 350,000 to 400,000 clones, 80% to 90% seen once. This clone has only one observation. Germline CDR1 and CDR2: SGHNT and YYREEE (reference sequence). The J segment lost 1 base and the V segment lost 4 bases, leaving 4 bases of the junction unmatched. CDR3 length: 15 amino acids. J is TRBJ2-2 and V is TRBV5-4; 7 nucleotides agree with TRBD1. The sequencing sample was made of PBMCs or T cells enriched from blood (not recorded which). This clonotype was obtained from a man aged 18-30 years who had recovered from COVID-19. CDR3 DNA sequence: TGTGCCAGCAGCGAAGGACAGGAGAACACCGGGGAGCTGTTTTTT. Translated: CASSEGQENTGELFF.